Following are 13 T cell receptor beta chains from one sample sequenced in a study of blood T cell repertoires in COVID-19. Assay: immunoSEQ multiplex PCR; the TCRdb copy retains only in-frame clones and omits some. The sample includes around 80,000 clones, under 80% of them seen just once. Sequenced material: peripheral blood. The receptors derive from a woman aged 80 or over with active or convalescent COVID-19.

This clone was counted only a few times. The V call is TRBV30, the J call TRBJ1-1; D is undetermined. Germline assignment: CDR1 GTSNPN and CDR2 SVGIG (reference sequence). Trimming removed 7 bases at V and 11 bases at J, with 17 bases between. This CDR3 contains 11 residues. The CDR3 DNA follows: TGTGCCTTTCTATATTCGGGATTCGCTTTCTTT. Its protein product is CAFLYSGFAFF.

The chain employs TRBV6-1 and TRBJ1-5, with D perhaps matching TRBD1 (6 bases). CDR3 length: 13 amino acids. Trimming stripped 2 bases from V and 7 bases from J, with 9 bases between. CDR1 and CDR2 (germline): MNHNS, SASEGT. This chain's CDR3 is CASSESGVQPQHF. The DNA for the CDR3 is TGTGCCAGCAGTGAATCAGGGGTCCAGCCCCAGCATTTT.

In DNA form, the CDR3 reads TGTGCCAGCAGCCGATCGGGGGGGACTAATGAAAAACTGTTTTTT. As protein: CASSRSGGTNEKLFF. This chain links TRBV27 with TRBJ1-4, with D possibly TRBD1 on 5 matching bases. This CDR3 comprises 15 residues. Deletions cut 6 bases from V and 2 bases from J, with 13 bases between. CDR1 MNHEY and CDR2 SMNVEV come from the germline V gene (reference sequence).

This rearrangement joins TRBV18 to TRBJ2-7, with D tentatively TRBD1 (5 bases). The germline V gene encodes CDR1 KGHSH and CDR2 LQKENI. The CDR3 contains 15 residues. V was shortened by 5 bases and J by 5 bases, with 19 bases between the two germline ends. The CDR3 spells CASSDQGMKENEQYF. Written as DNA, the CDR3 is TGTGCCAGCTCAGATCAGGGTATGAAGGAGAACGAGCAGTACTTC.

V and J are TRBV6-6 and TRBJ1-6, with TRBD1 matching over 7 bases. V lost 10 bases and J lost 10; bases outside the gene matches: 13. The germline CDR1 and CDR2 sequences are MNHNY and SVGAGI (reference sequence). The CDR3 extends over 14 amino acids. As DNA, the CDR3 is TGTGCCATCAGGGGGACACCAAATGGATCACCCCTCCACTTT. The encoded protein is CAIRGTPNGSPLHF.

The chain has TRBV5-5 and TRBJ2-1; 12 nucleotides line up with TRBD1. V shed 4 bases, J shed 7 bases, and the junction held 6 bases outside the gene matches. The V gene's germline CDR1 is SGHKS and CDR2 YYEKEE (reference sequence). The CDR3 sequence is 15 residues long. This CDR3 is CASSRGQGAGNEQFF. CDR3 bases: TGTGCCAGCAGCCGGGGACAGGGGGCGGGAAATGAGCAGTTCTTC. Complete variable domain (other parts from reference TRBV5-5 and TRBJ2-1): DAGVTQSPTHLIKTRGQQVTLRCSPISGHKSVSWYQQVLGQGPQFIFQYYEKEERGRGNFPDRFSARQFPNYSSELNVNALLLGDSALYLCASSRGQGAGNEQFFGPGTRLTVL.

This chain uses TRBV6-5 with TRBJ1-2; perhaps TRBD1 as D (5 bases). The CDR3 is made up of 13 amino acids. Germline lookup yields CDR1 MNHEY and CDR2 SVGAGI. The V end lost 7 bases, the J end lost 11 bases, and 20 bases lay between the germline ends. CDR3 residues: CASINPWGYFYTF. As DNA, the CDR3 is TGTGCCAGCATCAACCCCTGGGGCTATTTTTACACCTTC.

The rearrangement joins TRBV6-4 to TRBJ1-5; a possible D gene is TRBD1 (5 bases). Germline assignment: CDR1 MRHNA and CDR2 SNTAGT. V dropped 6 bases and J dropped 2 bases, with 17 bases sitting between them. The CDR3 consists of 16 residues. CDR3 bases: TGTGCCAGCAGGGCCGAAGGGGCTGGGGGCAATCAGCCCCAGCATTTT. Translated, it gives CASRAEGAGGNQPQHF.

This clone has a single count. The rearrangement uses TRBV6-5 and TRBJ1-2; unclear D gene. The length of the CDR3 is 14 residues. Germline CDR1 reads MNHEY; CDR2 reads SVGAGI. The V end was cut by 9 bases, the J end by 0 bases, with 14 bases between. DNA of the CDR3: TGTGCCAGTCAGCGGGAGTTCACTAACTATGGCTACACCTTC. Its protein product is CASQREFTNYGYTF.

This clone was seen once. The chain combines TRBV3-1 (or the pseudogene TRBV3-2) with TRBJ1-6; D gene uncertain. The V end lost 1 base, the J end lost 0 bases, and 10 bases lay between the germline ends. CDR1 and CDR2 (germline): LGHDT, YNNKEL (reference sequence). The length of the CDR3 is 17 residues. In nucleotides, the CDR3 is TGTGCCAGCAGCCAAGGGGCTTTGAGCTCCTATAATTCACCCCTCCACTTT. Its translation: CASSQGALSSYNSPLHF.

The V call is TRBV7-2, the J call TRBJ2-5, with unresolved D. CDR1 and CDR2 (germline): SGHTA, FQGNSA. Trimming took 3 bases from V and 1 from J, leaving 6 bases between them. The CDR3 runs 13 residues. The CDR3 DNA reads TGTGCCAGCAGCTTTTACAGCCAAGAGACCCAGTACTTC. Translation: CASSFYSQETQYF. Drawing the rest from reference TRBV7-2 and TRBJ2-5, the complete variable domain is GAGVSQSPSNKVTEKGKDVELRCDPISGHTALYWYRQSLGQGLEFLIYFQGNSAPDKSGLPSDRFSAERTGGSVSTLTIQRTQQEDSAVYLCASSFYSQETQYFGPGTRLLVL.

V is TRBV18 and J is TRBJ2-5; 9 nucleotides align to TRBD1. V shed 4 bases and J 1 base; nucleotides not matched to a gene: 4. The CDR3 sequence is 15 residues long. The germline V gene has CDR1 KGHSH and CDR2 LQKENI. CDR3 sequence reads: CASSQSTGGQETQYF. The CDR3 DNA sequence: TGTGCCAGCTCACAGTCGACAGGGGGCCAAGAGACCCAGTACTTC.

This clone occurred a few times. The V call is TRBV7-2, the J call TRBJ2-5, with 8 bases fitting TRBD2. From germline, CDR1 is SGHTA and CDR2 FQGNSA. The trim removed 1 base at V and 1 base at J, leaving 14 bases unmatched. This CDR3 comprises 19 residues. CDR3 sequence (DNA): TGTGCCAGCAGCTTAGGCCCTCCCATTGTCGGGGGGGCCCAAGAGACCCAGTACTTC. Residues: CASSLGPPIVGGAQETQYF.